The sequence of this T cell receptor (beta chain) was determined in a study of cytomegalovirus exposure and HLA in healthy donors. Notes on this clone: Its antigen is unidentified.

V lost 4 bases, J lost 7 bases, and 14 bases stayed unmatched. CDR3 size: 17 residues. CDR1 is MDHEN and CDR2 is SYDVKM in the germline V gene. The PCR contained 60 Vbeta and 13 Jbeta primers. Generated by immunoSEQ multiplex PCR, the TCRdb table keeps only in-frame clones and is missing some. This sample has roughly 110,000 clones; 80% to 90% occur once, and the top ten carry about 1.6%. General study findings and limits: TRBV6-2, TRBV6-3 and other indistinguishable V segments were excluded. TCR beta sequences numbering about 17,000 were associated with HLA alleles at 0.05 false discovery rate in a later analysis. In an earlier analysis, most TCR beta V segments were productive about 87% or about 30% of the time.

The rearrangement uses TRBV28 and TRBJ2-1, with 9 bases fitting TRBD1. The material sequenced was PBMCs. The sequence was obtained from a man aged 45-65 years in good health and CMV-seronegative. The CDR3 DNA reads as TGTGCCAGCAGTTCTAACTTTCCCCCGGGACAGGGAAATGAGCAGTTCTTC. It translates to CASSSNFPPGQGNEQFF.